This entry describes one T cell receptor (beta chain). Its antigen is not identified. Trimming took 4 bases from V and 1 from J, leaving 16 bases between them. The CDR3 consists of 16 residues. The germline V gene has CDR1 SGHNT and CDR2 YYREEE (reference sequence). Sequencing used immunoSEQ multiplex PCR; TCRdb keeps in-frame clones, though not all of them. The sample yields around 170,000 clones, about 90% seen once. The entry originates in a study of T cell responses to AZD1222 COVID-19 vaccine. Study-wide results and limits: The donor cohort was predominantly white British with a female majority, and clonal diversity may have been underestimated. The study identified only six AZD1222 recipients as seropositive at baseline. Regions 160-218 and 743-854 held dominance among vaccine-associated CD4 TCRs, which spanned spike. Two AZD1222 doses significantly raised spike-specific TCR breadth and depth over controls.

This TCR came from an adult who received the AZD1222 COVID-19 vaccine. The sequencing here drew on peripheral blood, taken 28 days after the second AZD1222 dose. The rearrangement links TRBV5-4 to TRBJ2-3, with D perhaps TRBD1 or TRBD2 (5 bases each). The CDR3 region is CASSSSRGVRTDTQYF. The CDR3 nucleotides are TGTGCCAGCAGCAGTTCTCGAGGGGTTCGCACAGATACGCAGTATTTT. The full variable domain, its missing parts supplied by reference TRBV5-4 and TRBJ2-3, is ETGVTQSPTHLIKTRGQQVTLRCSSQSGHNTVSWYQQALGQGPQFIFQYYREEENGRGNFPPRFSGLQFPNYSSELNVNALELDDSALYLCASSSSRGVRTDTQYFGPGTRLTVL.